This T cell receptor beta chain derives from a study of blood T cells in healthy people across ages (dated by TCRdb to between 2014 and 2017). General notes on the study: In model experiments, template switching captured roughly one uniquely barcoded TCR beta cDNA molecule for every two T cells. To avoid experimental bias, donors of different ages were spread randomly across the sequencing lanes. The study analyzed two additional independent replicas of 1 million unique cDNA reads from the same blood draw for two donors, one aged 18 to 30 and one aged 80 or older. To track age-related changes in TCR beta repertoire diversity, the study relied on deep sequencing normalized with unique cDNA molecular identifiers. The donors were split into four age groups: young (average about 15 years), middle-aged (39), aged (roughly 68) and long-lived (under 85).

V is clipped by 9 bases and J by 6 bases, and the sequence between their germline boundaries is 16 bases long. For CDR1 and CDR2, the germline V gene (reference sequence) lists SGHNT and YYREEE. The CDR3 spans 13 residues, from the cysteine through the phenylalanine. The read is trimmed to its CDR3 DNA, 39 bases read in frame from base 1. This clonotype was detected a few times. The antigen it recognizes is unknown. Base qualities are not provided; no much larger clone lies one nucleotide away. Points the paper makes about the study in general: Observed TCR beta diversity per million T cells fell roughly linearly with age, and a significant reduction was already apparent by age around 40. Total diversity estimates from one million sequenced T cells were considered lower bounds and underestimates. Because profiling used bulk unsorted PBMCs, naive and antigen-experienced compartments could not be compared conclusively. The long-lived group showed more naive CD4+ T cells, fewer expanded clones and increased TCR diversity than the aged group, suggesting age selection. Because donor CMV infection status was unknown, age-related changes in expanded clonotypes were potentially confounded. A strong correlation was found between observed TCR beta diversity and the percentage of naive T cells measured by flow cytometry.

Library preparation used 5' RACE. The sample was run on an Illumina HiSeq 2500. A second PCR of about 7 to 12 cycles was performed with a sample-barcoded 5' primer and a J-beta primer mix. Each TCR beta cDNA molecule received a unique molecular identifier from a template-switch 5' adaptor carrying 12 random nucleotides. Each sample yielded at least 2.5 million CDR3-containing paired-end reads. First-strand cDNA synthesis was performed from all RNA using the Mint cDNA synthesis kit, with priming by a TRBC-specific oligonucleotide. Following uracil-DNA glycosylase treatment, a first 18-cycle PCR with universal primers M1SS and BC2_uni_R was performed on all cDNA. Turning to the authors' computational methods: Each sample was normalized by randomly selecting 1 million high-quality reads, each carrying a distinct molecular identifier. Reads sharing molecular identifiers were discarded rather than binned into consensus sequences. MiTCR, with a Q25 quality threshold and the strictest error-elimination algorithm, was used for CDR3 identification, clonotype clustering and error correction. A nonparametric unseen species model with Euler transformation was used to estimate a lower bound on total TCR beta diversity. TCRdb itself trimmed the public reads at Q25 with fastp, ran MiXCR and retained productive beta chains. One record per CDR3 amino acid sequence lists the most common genes and DNA. The V and J calls reflect TCRdb's pipeline rather than the authors' work. The table for this sample lists about 730,000 distinct CDR3 sequences; about 42% of them were counted only once. Under 25% of the sample belongs to the ten largest clones.

Systemically healthy Caucasian individuals from Russia, approximately 39 in total and aged roughly 6 to 90 years, were included as donors. Each donor gave approximately 9.4 milliliters of peripheral blood, drawn into EDTA-treated Vacutainer tubes. Ficoll-Paque density-gradient centrifugation was used to isolate PBMCs, with at least 6 million obtained per sample. Total RNA, at least 6 micrograms per sample, was extracted from PBMCs with Trizol reagent. For every donor, an aliquot of PBMCs went through flow cytometry to measure the percentages of naive CD45RAhigh/CD27high T cells. The chain is made from TRBV5-4 and TRBJ2-1; the D segment is perhaps TRBD1 or TRBD2, each sharing 5 matched bases. The sequencing input was blood. The receptor was isolated from a woman aged 55-70 years in good health. The CDR3 region reads CAMSRGTGNEQFF. The DNA is TGTGCCATGTCGAGGGGAACGGGCAATGAGCAGTTCTTC.